Following are 6 T cell receptor beta chains from one sample sequenced in a study of beta chain features in type 1 diabetes. Every isolated RNA sample was fully reverse transcribed, so sequencing captured expressed TCRB transcripts. Data came from immunoSEQ multiplex PCR; TCRdb stores just in-frame clones and leaves some out. The sample consists of around 430,000 clones, approximately 30% of them appearing once. Sequencing input: naive CD4+ T cells from blood. Source of these receptors: a young man in good health.

This clone has just a few counts. This chain connects TRBV30 to TRBJ1-5; TRBD1 might be the D (5 bases). Germline V gene sequence: CDR1 GTSNPN, CDR2 SVGIG (reference sequence). The CDR3 is made up of 14 amino acids. V shed 2 bases and J shed 4 bases, with 12 bases lying between them. CDR3 coding DNA: TGTGCCTGGAGTAGGGACGGCGATAATCAGCCCCAGCATTTT. It encodes CAWSRDGDNQPQHF.

The sample holds a few counts of this clone. The V and J genes are TRBV18 and TRBJ1-1; weak D call: TRBD1 (5 bases). Trimming took off 4 bases at V and 0 bases at J, with 6 bases between the two ends. This CDR3 is built from 13 residues. Germline assignment: CDR1 KGHSH and CDR2 LQKENI. CDR3 residues: CASSQQVNTEAFF. The CDR3 region has the DNA TGTGCCAGCTCACAACAGGTGAACACTGAAGCTTTCTTT.

The chain uses TRBV5-1 and TRBJ1-5; 12 positions match TRBD1. Germline CDR1 reads SGHRS; CDR2 reads YFSETQ. Losses at the gene ends were 4 bases for V and 6 bases for J; bases not matched to a gene: 8. The CDR3 extends over 16 amino acids. CDR3 amino acids: CASSEGDRGQGQPQHF. The CDR3, as DNA: TGCGCCAGCAGCGAAGGGGACAGGGGGCAGGGTCAGCCCCAGCATTTT. The variable domain in full, with the rest retrieved from reference TRBV5-1 and TRBJ1-5, is KAGVTQTPRYLIKTRGQQVTLSCSPISGHRSVSWYQQTPGQGLQFLFEYFSETQRNKGNFPGRFSGRQFSNSRSEMNVSTLELGDSALYLCASSEGDRGQGQPQHFGDGTRLSIL.

V is TRBV11-2 and J is TRBJ2-1; 7 bases are a match to TRBD1. CDR1 is SGHAT and CDR2 is FQNNGV in the germline V gene. V shed 9 bases and J 2 bases; nucleotides not matched to a gene: 10. This CDR3 is 15 amino acids long. The CDR3: CASRLWDSPYNEQFF. The CDR3 DNA reads TGTGCCAGTAGACTATGGGACAGTCCCTACAATGAGCAGTTCTTC.

The chain is built from TRBV7-8 and TRBJ1-1; D is uncertain. V dropped 7 bases and J dropped 2 bases, with 8 bases sitting between them. Germline V gene data show CDR1 as SGHVS and CDR2 as FQNEAQ. The CDR3 loop spans 12 amino acids. For the CDR3, the DNA is TGTGCCAGCACGACGGGTAACACTGAAGCTTTCTTT. This encodes CASTTGNTEAFF.

This chain uses TRBV12-5 with TRBJ2-3; weak D call: TRBD1 (5 bases). V lost 1 base to trimming and J lost 2 bases, with 10 bases between them. The CDR3 contains 15 residues. Germline V gene sequence: CDR1 LGHNT, CDR2 FRNRAP. The chain's CDR3 is CASGLASGFTDTQYF. In nucleotides, the CDR3 is TGTGCTAGTGGTTTGGCATCAGGGTTCACAGATACGCAGTATTTT.